One and the same sample provided the 4 T cell receptor beta chains below, sequenced in a study of response to subunit inactivated influenza vaccine. MiXCR, run by TCRdb on the RT-PCR reads, gives a single entry per CDR3 protein. The sample shows about 520,000 distinct CDR3 sequences, under 8.5% of them seen only once. The sequences come from PBMCs from blood, collected roughly 24 months after vaccination. The receptor source for this set is a man aged 50 to 75 who received an inactivated influenza vaccine.

This sequence joins TRBV13 and TRBJ1-2, with D tentatively TRBD1 (5 bases). Per the germline V gene, CDR1 is PRHDT and CDR2 is FYEKMQ (reference sequence). The CDR3 has 12 amino acids. V lost 1 base to trimming and J lost 8 bases, with 8 bases between them. The CDR3 sequence is CASSLEGLGYTF. The CDR3 nucleotides read TGTGCCAGCAGCTTAGAGGGGTTGGGCTACACCTTC. Full variable domain (outside the CDR3, taken from reference TRBV13 and TRBJ1-2): AAGVIQSPRHLIKEKRETATLKCYPIPRHDTVYWYQQGPGQDPQFLISFYEKMQSDKGSIPDRFSAQQFSDYHSELNMSSLELGDSALYFCASSLEGLGYTFGSGTRLTVV.

This clonotype was observed many times. This sequence joins TRBV12-3 or TRBV12-4 and TRBJ2-7; 9 positions agree with TRBD1. Unmatched junction bases numbered 10, after V lost 6 bases and J lost 4 bases. The CDR3 totals 15 residues. The CDR3 DNA sequence: TGTGCCAGCAGCACGACGGGACAGGGCTCTTACGAGCAGTACTTC. It translates to CASSTTGQGSYEQYF.

This chain uses TRBV6-5 with TRBJ1-2; no firm D call. From germline, CDR1 is MNHEY and CDR2 SVGAGI. The germline V and J ends were trimmed by 0 bases and 3 bases, with 11 bases remaining between them. The CDR3 is made up of 15 amino acids. The CDR3 reads CASSYSTNGYYGYTF. CDR3 in DNA: TGTGCCAGCAGTTACTCGACGAATGGATACTATGGCTACACCTTC.

There are many counts of this clonotype. The CDR3 nucleotides are TGTGCCAGCCTCGATGGGGACTCTGGAAACACCATATATTTT. Translated: CASLDGDSGNTIYF. The genes are TRBV13 and TRBJ1-3; D unclear. The CDR3 contains 14 residues. Trimming took 8 bases from V and 0 from J, leaving 11 bases between them. Germline V gene lookup returns CDR1 PRHDT and CDR2 FYEKMQ (reference sequence).